This TCR beta chain was identified in a study of T cells in Graves' hyperthyroidism and ophthalmopathy. Findings and limits, study-wide: Most expanded thyroid clonotypes above 0.001 recurred in blood. The model predicted ophthalmopathy a median roughly six months before onset.

Germline V gene data show CDR1 as GTSNPN and CDR2 as SVGIG (reference sequence). Trimming removed 3 bases at V and 1 base at J, with 9 bases between. The CDR3 extends over 13 amino acids. This clonotype was observed a handful of times. Its antigen remains unknown. Diagnosis of hyperthyroidism was new in patients aged 18 to 65, and its duration was under 2 months. PBMCs came from more than 8.5 ml fresh peripheral blood. RNA transcripts provided the source from which TCR beta CDR3 regions were amplified. RT-PCR in the first round (using the HTBI primer set) targeted the TCR CDR3. In TCRdb, the multiplex PCR reads were re-called with MiXCR into one record per CDR3 protein. The table has 370,000 or so distinct CDR3 sequences, roughly 25% seen once.

Sequences were obtained from blood. This clonotype was obtained from a man aged 50-59 years with Graves' hyperthyroidism. V is TRBV30 and J is TRBJ1-1; TRBD1 might be the D (5 bases). The CDR3 is CAWRGVSNTEAFF. CDR3 sequence (DNA): TGTGCCTGGAGGGGGGTTTCGAACACTGAAGCTTTCTTT.